The source of this T cell receptor (beta chain) is a study of T cell changes during pregnancy in multiple sclerosis (dated by TCRdb to the late 2010s). Study-wide context: Changes in the T cell repertoire over the course of pregnancy were examined in this study in women with multiple sclerosis.

The library was generated by the immunoSEQ multiplex PCR assay. TCRdb mirrors the immuneACCESS table, restricted to in-frame sequences. Some clones are absent from its copies; in checked studies, under half trace to an unresolved V gene, and the reason for the others is unknown. This sample gives tens of thousands of clones in total; about 90% of them show up just once. Roughly 0.87% of the sample goes to the ten largest clones. The CDR3 covers 17 residues, taking in both the cysteine and the phenylalanine. Solely the CDR3 DNA is kept, with 51 bases framed from the first base. CDR1 SGHVS and CDR2 FQNEAQ are derived from the germline V gene. The trim is 5 bases for V and 4 bases for J, with a gap of 18 bases between the germline ends. A remark on this clone: Its antigen has not been determined. Within one base of it there is no much larger clone, and no base qualities were kept.

This clonotype originated in a female donor with multiple sclerosis, enrolled in a pregnancy study. The chain uses TRBV7-8 and TRBJ1-6; the D gene is perhaps TRBD1, on 6 matching bases. Sequencing was performed on peripheral blood, taken in the second trimester of pregnancy. The DNA sequence is given as TGTGCCAGCAGCCTTGGAGGGGGGGGCGCGTATAATTCACCCCTCCACTTT. This yields the protein CASSLGGGGAYNSPLHF.